This TCR beta chain was observed in a study of glioma-infiltrating T cells. The iRepertoire nested amplicon-rescue multiplex PCR amplified TCR alpha and beta CDR3s from RNA. TCRdb analysed the multiplex PCR reads with MiXCR anew, one entry per CDR3 protein. The table shows around 97,000 distinct CDR3 sequences, with 25% to 30% occurring only once. This CDR3 spans 12 amino acids. Unmatched junction bases numbered 4, after V lost 6 bases and J lost 8 bases. Regarding this clonotype: As yet, its antigen is unknown.

General study findings and limits: Tissue and blood shared very few CDR3 sequences. Tissue-blood divergence was below expectation in non-neoplastic patients, above in gliomas.

The TCR sequence derives from a human donor with low-grade glioma or glioblastoma, undergoing nonglioma brain surgery, or in good health (not recorded which). Sequenced input: glioma tissue, nonneoplastic brain tissue, or PBMCs (not recorded which). J is TRBJ1-2 and V is TRBV12-3 or TRBV12-4; TRBD1 agrees at 9 bases. This chain's CDR3 is CASRTGGLGYTF. Written as DNA, the CDR3 is TGTGCCAGCAGAACAGGGGGCCTAGGCTACACCTTC.